Following are 27 T cell receptor beta chains from one sample sequenced in a study of CD8 T cells in Susac syndrome. Reverse transcription of roughly 0.5 to 1 ug RNA used random hexamers. TCRdb used MiXCR to reprocess the immunoSEQ multiplex PCR reads, holding one entry per CDR3 protein. The data show approximately 110,000 distinct CDR3 sequences, around 94% seen once. Sequenced: CD4+ T cells from PBMCs. The receptors stem from a human donor in good health.

The chain uses TRBV23-1 and TRBJ2-7; either TRBD1 or TRBD2 may supply D (6 bases each). TRBV23-1 is reported as an ORF; its role is uncertain. This CDR3 has 16 amino acids. V dropped 0 bases and J dropped 6 bases, with 18 bases sitting between them. The DNA for the CDR3 is TGCGCCAGCAGTCAATCCCCGTGGGGGGCGCCGGGCGAGCAGTACTTC. Encoded protein: CASSQSPWGAPGEQYF.

This clonotype was picked up one time. J is TRBJ2-4 and V is TRBV7-9, with 8 positions matching TRBD1. CDR1 is SEHNR and CDR2 is FQNEAQ in the germline V gene (reference sequence). Unmatched junction bases numbered 5, after V lost 5 bases and J lost 2 bases. The length of the CDR3 is 15 residues. The CDR3 is CASSPQGATKNIQYF. The CDR3 DNA is TGTGCCAGCAGCCCCCAGGGGGCCACCAAAAACATTCAGTACTTC.

The chain is built from TRBV5-1 and TRBJ2-1, with D possibly TRBD2 on 6 matching bases. The germline gives CDR1 SGHRS, CDR2 YFSETQ. The CDR3 spans 15 residues. V was pared by 2 bases and J by 7 bases, with 16 bases between. CDR3 bases: TGCGCCAGCAGCTTAGAGCGGGCATTCAGGAATGAGCAGTTCTTC. Its translation is CASSLERAFRNEQFF.

The gene calls are TRBV7-2 and TRBJ2-7; tentative D call: TRBD2 (6 bases). Germline loops: CDR1 SGHTA, CDR2 FQGNSA. The CDR3 spans 14 residues. Between the trimmed V and J ends, which lost 5 bases and 7 bases, there was a span of 18 bases. The chain's CDR3 is CASSLQRDSEEQYF. The CDR3 coding sequence is TGTGCCAGCAGCCTCCAGAGGGACTCGGAGGAGCAGTACTTC.

The chain links TRBV6-5 to TRBJ2-7; D is unresolved. CDR3 size: 11 residues. V lost 6 bases, J lost 4 bases, and 7 bases lay in between. Germline V lookup: CDR1 MNHEY, CDR2 SVGAGI. CDR3 region: CASRREYEQYF. The CDR3 nucleotides are TGTGCCAGCAGACGAGAATACGAGCAGTACTTC.

The chain has TRBV2 and TRBJ2-5; 8 nucleotides agree with TRBD1. Germline trimming cut 2 bases from V and 4 bases from J; bases unmatched to any gene: 6. The germline V gene encodes CDR1 SNHLY and CDR2 FYNNEI. This CDR3 region has 15 residues. The CDR3 DNA sequence: TGTGCCAGCAGTGAAAGGACAGGGTCTGTAGAGACCCAGTACTTC. Translation gives CASSERTGSVETQYF.

V usage is TRBV7-2 and J usage is TRBJ1-1, with no clear D. V lost 5 bases and J lost 1, with 11 bases in between. Germline CDR1 and CDR2: SGHTA and FQGNSA. The CDR3 has 14 residues. DNA of the CDR3: TGTGCCAGCAGCCTCGGACGGACGAACACTGAAGCTTTCTTT. It codes for CASSLGRTNTEAFF.

As concerns this clonotype: Mismatch with germline at one junction end may stem from a read error. V gene TRBV30 combines with J gene TRBJ1-5; tentative D call: TRBD1 (5 bases). The CDR3 consists of 13 residues. The V gene's germline CDR1 is GTSNPN and CDR2 SVGIG (reference sequence). CDR3 nucleotide sequence: TGTGCCTGGAGTATGAGGGGCAACCAGCCCCAGCATTTT. It is translated as CAWSMRGNQPQHF.

The rearrangement links TRBV18 to TRBJ1-2; D is unclear. V lost 1 base to trimming and J lost 8 bases, with 5 bases between them. The germline gives CDR1 KGHSH, CDR2 LQKENI. The CDR3 loop spans 11 amino acids. The CDR3 sequence: CASSPQEGYTF. CDR3 nucleotides: TGTGCCAGCTCACCACAGGAGGGCTACACCTTC.

The CDR3 is CASSARDGSTDTQYF. The CDR3 DNA sequence: TGTGCCAGCAGCGCTCGGGACGGAAGCACAGATACGCAGTATTTT. The rearrangement uses TRBV25-1 and TRBJ2-3, with D perhaps assigned TRBD1 or TRBD2 (5 bases each). The CDR3 spans 15 residues. Germline CDR1 MGHDK, CDR2 SYGVNS. Trimming left V 6 bases short and J 0 bases short, with 13 bases between.

V gene TRBV15 combines with J gene TRBJ2-1; 11 bases map to TRBD2. The CDR3 spans 16 residues. V trimming: 2 bases; J trimming: 5 bases; junction bases outside the gene matches: 5. Germline V gene sequence: CDR1 LNHNV, CDR2 YYDKDF (reference sequence). CDR3 bases: TGTGCCACCAGCAGATACCGACTAGCGGGGAACAATGAGCAGTTCTTC. Translating gives CATSRYRLAGNNEQFF.

The rearrangement uses TRBV29-1 and TRBJ1-2, with TRBD1 matching over 11 bases. This CDR3 region has 16 residues. The trim removed 7 bases at V and 2 bases at J, leaving 12 bases unmatched. Germline CDR1 is SQVTM and CDR2 is ANQGSEA. The CDR3 coding sequence is TGCAGCGCCCATCAGGGACAGGGGGGCCTAAACTATGGCTACACCTTC. It codes for CSAHQGQGGLNYGYTF. Complete variable domain (other parts from reference TRBV29-1 and TRBJ1-2): SAVISQKPSRDICQRGTSLTIQCQVDSQVTMMFWYRQQPGQSLTLIATANQGSEATYESGFVIDKFPISRPNLTFSTLTVSNMSPEDSSIYLCSAHQGQGGLNYGYTFGSGTRLTVV.

V usage is TRBV6-6 and J usage is TRBJ2-7; D ambiguous. Germline values: CDR1 MNHNY, CDR2 SVGAGI (reference sequence). Trimming took 2 bases from V and 5 from J, leaving 13 bases between them. The CDR3 length is 14 residues. CDR3 bases: TGTGCCAGCAGTTACCTTACTCGCCTGGACGAGCAGTACTTC. Protein: CASSYLTRLDEQYF.

This chain links TRBV2 with TRBJ1-4; 7 nucleotides align to TRBD1. J gave up 6 bases and V 5 bases, and 3 bases lay outside the gene matches. The germline V gene encodes CDR1 SNHLY and CDR2 FYNNEI. There are 13 residues in the CDR3. DNA of the CDR3: TGTGCCAGCAGTTACAGGGGCTATGAAAAACTGTTTTTT. This translates into CASSYRGYEKLFF.

The chain uses TRBV12-5 and TRBJ2-1; TRBD1 or TRBD2 may be the D gene (6 bases each). The CDR3 totals 14 residues. V lost 5 bases to trimming and J lost 8 bases, with 16 bases between them. Germline loops: CDR1 LGHNT, CDR2 FRNRAP. CDR3 nucleotides: TGTGCTAGTGGTCCTAACTCGGGGGCCGATGAGCAGTTCTTC. It encodes CASGPNSGADEQFF.

This sequence joins TRBV7-9 and TRBJ2-2; perhaps TRBD2 as D (5 bases). The germline V and J ends were trimmed by 1 base and 4 bases, with 7 bases remaining between them. The germline CDR1 and CDR2 sequences are SEHNR and FQNEAQ (reference sequence). CDR3 length equals 14 residues. The CDR3 DNA sequence: TGTGCCAGCAGCTTAGGGGCGGGCACCGGGGAGCTGTTTTTT. It yields the protein CASSLGAGTGELFF.

The chain recombines TRBV25-1 with TRBJ2-1; D might be TRBD2 (6 bases). CDR1 and CDR2 from the germline V gene are MGHDK and SYGVNS. V gave up 3 bases and J gave up 2 bases, with 14 bases separating them. CDR3 length equals 16 residues. CDR3 bases: TGTGCCAGCAGTGACCAGCTAGCGCTACCCTACAATGAGCAGTTCTTC. Translated, it gives CASSDQLALPYNEQFF.

This clonotype occurred a few times. The chain couples TRBV2 to TRBJ1-2, with D perhaps matching TRBD1 (5 bases). V dropped 1 base and J dropped 7 bases, with 7 bases sitting between them. The CDR3 sequence is 12 residues long. Per germline, CDR1 SNHLY and CDR2 FYNNEI. CDR3 coding DNA: TGTGCCAGCAGTGAAGATAGGGGTGGCTACACCTTC. Translating it yields CASSEDRGGYTF.

The genes are TRBV12-3 or TRBV12-4 and TRBJ2-7; 7 bases fit TRBD1. The CDR3 sequence is 13 residues long. V was pared by 1 base and J by 13 bases, with 10 bases of the junction left unmatched. The CDR3 nucleotides are TGTGCCAGCAGTTTAGTCGGGACAGACAGGAGCTACTTC. Its protein is CASSLVGTDRSYF.

The chain links TRBV3-1 to TRBJ2-7, with a weak D call TRBD2 (5 bases). The germline CDR1 and CDR2 sequences are LGHDT and YNNKEL (reference sequence). The CDR3 runs 14 residues. V was cut by 4 bases and J by 0 bases, with 10 bases left in between. The CDR3 DNA is TGTGCCAGCAGCCTCGACTACCTCTCCTACGAGCAGTACTTC. This encodes CASSLDYLSYEQYF.

The gene calls are TRBV5-4 and TRBJ1-5; the D is unclear. Trimming removed 3 bases at V and 1 base at J, with 14 bases between. Germline CDR1 SGHNT, CDR2 YYREEE (reference sequence). The CDR3 runs to 16 residues. The CDR3 DNA follows: TGTGCCAGCAGCTCAACCCCTGGCAGCAGCAATCAGCCCCAGCATTTT. It yields the protein CASSSTPGSSNQPQHF.

The gene calls are TRBV7-2 and TRBJ2-3, with TRBD2 matching 9 bases. The CDR3 contains 11 residues. The germline V gene has CDR1 SGHTA and CDR2 FQGNSA. J gave up 8 bases and V 7 bases, and 1 base lay outside the gene matches. CDR3: CASISGSTQYF. CDR3 DNA: TGTGCCAGCATTAGCGGGAGTACGCAGTATTTT.

The V gene is TRBV2, the J gene TRBJ2-3, with D unresolved. Germline CDR1 SNHLY, CDR2 FYNNEI. Trimming stripped 0 bases from V and 2 bases from J, with 12 bases between. CDR3 size: 16 residues. The CDR3 loop is CASSEASARPTDTQYF. CDR3 in DNA: TGTGCCAGCAGTGAAGCGTCGGCTAGACCCACAGATACGCAGTATTTT.

The rearrangement links TRBV28 to TRBJ1-1; weak D call: TRBD1 (6 bases). V dropped 6 bases and J dropped 0 bases, with 17 bases sitting between them. The CDR3 sequence is 16 residues long. Germline assignment: CDR1 MDHEN and CDR2 SYDVKM. DNA for the CDR3: TGTGCCAGCAGCGAAACAGGGAAAGATATGAACACTGAAGCTTTCTTT. It is translated as CASSETGKDMNTEAFF.

The CDR3 nucleotides are TGTGCCTGGAGTGTACCAGGGTCCGCGTTCAATCAGCCCCAGCATTTT. Translating it yields CAWSVPGSAFNQPQHF. V and J are TRBV30 and TRBJ1-5, with D tentatively TRBD1 (5 bases). V was clipped by 0 bases and J by 3 bases, with 15 bases between them. CDR1 is GTSNPN and CDR2 is SVGIG in the germline V gene (reference sequence). The CDR3 sequence is 16 residues long.

The chain has TRBV11-2 and TRBJ2-3; TRBD2 matches at 9 bases. Germline V CDR1 and CDR2: SGHAT, FQNNGV. J was trimmed by 1 base and V by 3 bases; bases with no gene match: 2. This CDR3 has 15 residues. CDR3 bases: TGTGCCAGCAGCTTGAGACTAGCGGGCACAGATACGCAGTATTTT. This codes for CASSLRLAGTDTQYF. The entire variable domain, with the rest obtained from reference TRBV11-2 and TRBJ2-3, is as follows: EAGVAQSPRYKIIEKRQSVAFWCNPISGHATLYWYQQILGQGPKLLIQFQNNGVVDDSQLPKDRFSAERLKGVDSTLKIQPAKLEDSAVYLCASSLRLAGTDTQYFGPGTRLTVL.

This chain uses TRBV14 with TRBJ2-2; D is unclear. The CDR3 has 14 amino acids. Germline V CDR1 and CDR2: SGHDN, FVKESK. Trimming shortened V by 4 bases and J by 6 bases, and 12 bases separated the two germline ends. The CDR3 here is CASSPRVPPGELFF. CDR3 nucleotides: TGTGCCAGCAGCCCCCGGGTTCCTCCCGGGGAGCTGTTTTTT.